Sequencing of this T cell receptor (beta chain) was carried out in a study of early T cells in non-severe SARS-CoV-2 infection (dated by TCRdb to the early 2020s). About the full investigation: Because TCR sequencing relied on bulk RNA taken from unsorted whole blood, pairing of alpha and beta chains was not possible. Paper-wide results and their limitations: Matching against VDJdb was skewed toward anti-spike CD8 responses, likely underestimated virus-specific expansions, and missed private and CD4 specificities.

Library generation was performed with 5' RACE. TCRdb records NextSeq 500 as the sequencer. To correct for sequencing error and PCR bias, the TCR library protocol tagged individual cDNA molecules with unique molecular identifiers. Both TCR alpha and beta chains were sequenced, and tight co-correlation was observed between alpha and beta sequence abundances in each sample. As for how the authors treated the data: Decombinator V4 was used to annotate TCR sequences for V gene, J gene and CDR3. Expanded TCRs were defined as changing significantly between any two time points under a Poisson model with p below 0.0001. TCR abundances were normalised to the total number of TCRs sequenced per sample and were expressed as counts per million. TRAV1-2 paired with TRAJ12, TRAJ20 or TRAJ33 defined MAIT TCRs, while TRAV10 paired with TRAJ18 defined iNKT TCRs. VDJdb, accessed on 1 November 2021, was searched for TCRs annotated for CMV, EBV and SARS-CoV-2, and TCRs annotated for more than one antigen were excluded. The public reads were quality trimmed at Q25 with fastp and then assembled into clones with MiXCR by TCRdb, keeping productive beta chains. Each record represents a unique CDR3 protein, reported with the most common genes and DNA among its rows. The V and J calls and clone size are TCRdb's, not the authors'. The sample profile shows more than 30,000 distinct CDR3 sequences; approximately 7.1% of them were found once. The ten most abundant clones make up around an eighth of the sample.

The study was a case-control design nested within a healthcare worker cohort in London, UK, with weekly nasopharyngeal swab PCR tests and blood sampling. Healthcare workers were enrolled in the week of the UK lockdown, from 23 to 31 March 2020, and were followed every week for up to about 15 weeks. The germline V gene specifies MDHEN as CDR1 and SYDVKM as CDR2. Trimming removed 5 bases from V and 3 bases from J, leaving 10 bases between the germline ends. Measured from the cysteine to the phenylalanine, the CDR3 is 13 residues long. Only the CDR3 portion is preserved as DNA: 39 bases, with reading frame beginning at the first base. This clonotype was seen more than once but under ten times. Its antigen remains unidentified. No base qualities exist here, and no much larger clone lies one base off it.

The source material was whole blood, sampled at baseline. Here the chain combines TRBV28 and TRBJ1-1, with the D gene call left open. This receptor was identified in an adult who was a healthcare worker with PCR-confirmed SARS-CoV-2 infection or an uninfected control (not recorded which). CDR3 loop: CASSPVADTEAFF. The nucleotide sequence is given as TGTGCCAGCAGTCCCGTGGCGGACACTGAAGCTTTCTTT.